The TCR beta chain described here comes from a study of blood T cell repertoires in COVID-19. The method was immunoSEQ multiplex PCR; TCRdb's version includes in-frame clones alone and lacks a portion of them. The data show some 180,000 clones, 75% to 95% seen once. CDR3 length: 17 residues. Germline assignment: CDR1 MGHRA and CDR2 YSYEKL. V trimming: 1 base; J trimming: 4 bases; junction bases outside the gene matches: 3. This receptor was taken from a man aged 50 or older with acute or convalescent COVID-19. The chain carries TRBV4-1 and TRBJ2-1; 14 bases map to TRBD2. The source material was peripheral blood. The CDR3 protein is CASSQGTSGGPYNEQFF. The CDR3 region has the DNA TGCGCCAGCAGCCAAGGGACTAGCGGGGGGCCTTACAATGAGCAGTTCTTC.